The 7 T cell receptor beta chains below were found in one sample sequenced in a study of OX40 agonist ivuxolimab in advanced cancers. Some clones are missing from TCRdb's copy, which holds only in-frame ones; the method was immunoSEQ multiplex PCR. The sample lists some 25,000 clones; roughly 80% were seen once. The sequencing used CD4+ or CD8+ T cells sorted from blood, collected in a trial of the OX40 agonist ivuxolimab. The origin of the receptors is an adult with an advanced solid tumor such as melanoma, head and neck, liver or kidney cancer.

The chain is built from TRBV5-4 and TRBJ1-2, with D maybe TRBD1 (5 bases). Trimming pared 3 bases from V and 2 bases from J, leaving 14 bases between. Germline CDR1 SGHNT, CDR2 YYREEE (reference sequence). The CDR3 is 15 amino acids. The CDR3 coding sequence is TGTGCCAGCAGCTCCCCGGGACGGATGAACTATGGCTACACCTTC. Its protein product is CASSSPGRMNYGYTF.

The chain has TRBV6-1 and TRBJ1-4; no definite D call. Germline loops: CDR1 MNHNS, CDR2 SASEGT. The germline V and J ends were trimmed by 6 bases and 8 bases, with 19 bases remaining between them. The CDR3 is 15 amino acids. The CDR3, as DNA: TGTGCCAGCAGAGGTGACTGGACTATCGGGGAAAAACTGTTTTTT. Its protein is CASRGDWTIGEKLFF.

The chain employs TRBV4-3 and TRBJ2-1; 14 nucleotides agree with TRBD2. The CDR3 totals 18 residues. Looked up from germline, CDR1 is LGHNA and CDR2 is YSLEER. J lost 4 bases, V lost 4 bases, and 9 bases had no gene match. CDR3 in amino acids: CASSRLGLAGAKYNEQFF. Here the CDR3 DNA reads TGCGCCAGCAGCCGGCTGGGACTAGCGGGAGCGAAATACAATGAGCAGTTCTTC.

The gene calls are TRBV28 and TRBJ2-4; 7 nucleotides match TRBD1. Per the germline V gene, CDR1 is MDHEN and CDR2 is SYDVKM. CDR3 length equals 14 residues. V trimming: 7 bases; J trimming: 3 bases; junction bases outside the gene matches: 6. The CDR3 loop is CASTVGGVKNIQYF. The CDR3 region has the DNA TGTGCCAGCACCGTAGGGGGCGTCAAAAACATTCAGTACTTC.

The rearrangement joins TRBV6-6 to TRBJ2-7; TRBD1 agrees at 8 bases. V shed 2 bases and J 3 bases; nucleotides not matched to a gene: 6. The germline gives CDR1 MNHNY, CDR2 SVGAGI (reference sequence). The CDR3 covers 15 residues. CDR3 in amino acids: CASSYLGQASYEQYF. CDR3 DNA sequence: TGTGCCAGCAGTTACCTGGGACAGGCCAGCTACGAGCAGTACTTC.

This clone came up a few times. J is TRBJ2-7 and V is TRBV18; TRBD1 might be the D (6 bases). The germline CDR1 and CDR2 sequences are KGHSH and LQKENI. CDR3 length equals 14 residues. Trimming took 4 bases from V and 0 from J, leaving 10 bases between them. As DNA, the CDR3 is TGTGCCAGCTCACGAGACAGGAGCTCCTACGAGCAGTACTTC. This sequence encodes CASSRDRSSYEQYF.

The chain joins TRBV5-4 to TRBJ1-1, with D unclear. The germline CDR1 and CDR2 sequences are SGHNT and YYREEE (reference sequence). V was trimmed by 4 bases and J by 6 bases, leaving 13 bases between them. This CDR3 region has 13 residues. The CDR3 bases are TGTGCCAGCAGCGTAACCCCTGGCGCTGAAGCTTTCTTT. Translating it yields CASSVTPGAEAFF. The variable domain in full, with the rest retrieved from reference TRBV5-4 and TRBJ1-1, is ETGVTQSPTHLIKTRGQQVTLRCSSQSGHNTVSWYQQALGQGPQFIFQYYREEENGRGNFPPRFSGLQFPNYSSELNVNALELDDSALYLCASSVTPGAEAFFGQGTRLTVV.